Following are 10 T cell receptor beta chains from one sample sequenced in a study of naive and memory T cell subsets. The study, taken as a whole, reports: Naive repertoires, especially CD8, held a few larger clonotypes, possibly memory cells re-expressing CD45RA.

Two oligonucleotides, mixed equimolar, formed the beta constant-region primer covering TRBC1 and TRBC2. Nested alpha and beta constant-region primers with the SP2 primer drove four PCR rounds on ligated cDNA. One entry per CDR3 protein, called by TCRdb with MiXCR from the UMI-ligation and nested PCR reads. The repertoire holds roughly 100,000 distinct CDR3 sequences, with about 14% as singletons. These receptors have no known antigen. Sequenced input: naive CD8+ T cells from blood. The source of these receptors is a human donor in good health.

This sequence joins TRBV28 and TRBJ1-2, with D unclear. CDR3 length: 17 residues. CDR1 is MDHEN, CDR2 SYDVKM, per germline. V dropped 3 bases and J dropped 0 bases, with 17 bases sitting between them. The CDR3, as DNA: TGTGCCAGCAGTTTTACCGTTTTTAATAGCACTAACTATGGCTACACCTTC. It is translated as CASSFTVFNSTNYGYTF.

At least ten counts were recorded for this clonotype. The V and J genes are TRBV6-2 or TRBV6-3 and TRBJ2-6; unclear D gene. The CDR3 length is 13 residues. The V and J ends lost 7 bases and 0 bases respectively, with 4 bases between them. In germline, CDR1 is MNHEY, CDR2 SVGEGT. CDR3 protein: CASTSSGANVLTF. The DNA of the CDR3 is TGTGCCAGCACAAGCTCTGGGGCCAACGTCCTGACTTTC.

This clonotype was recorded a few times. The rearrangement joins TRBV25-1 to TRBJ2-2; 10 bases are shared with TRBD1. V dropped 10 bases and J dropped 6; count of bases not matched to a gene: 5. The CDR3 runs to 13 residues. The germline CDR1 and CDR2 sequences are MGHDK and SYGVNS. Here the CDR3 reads CATQTGGPGELFF. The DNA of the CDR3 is TGTGCCACCCAGACAGGGGGCCCCGGGGAGCTGTTTTTT.

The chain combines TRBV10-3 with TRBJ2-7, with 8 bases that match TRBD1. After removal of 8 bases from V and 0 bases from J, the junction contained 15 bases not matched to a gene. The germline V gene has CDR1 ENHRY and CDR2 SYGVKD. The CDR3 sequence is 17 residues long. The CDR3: CAIGSKTRDRSSYEQYF. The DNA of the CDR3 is TGTGCCATCGGGAGCAAAACGAGGGACAGGAGCTCCTACGAGCAGTACTTC.

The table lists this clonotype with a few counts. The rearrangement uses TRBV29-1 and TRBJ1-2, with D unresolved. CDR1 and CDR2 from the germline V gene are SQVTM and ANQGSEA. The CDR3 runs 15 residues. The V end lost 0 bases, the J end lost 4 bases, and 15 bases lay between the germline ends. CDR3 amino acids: CSVEDWEGEVYGYTF. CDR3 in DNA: TGCAGCGTTGAAGATTGGGAGGGTGAGGTCTATGGCTACACCTTC.

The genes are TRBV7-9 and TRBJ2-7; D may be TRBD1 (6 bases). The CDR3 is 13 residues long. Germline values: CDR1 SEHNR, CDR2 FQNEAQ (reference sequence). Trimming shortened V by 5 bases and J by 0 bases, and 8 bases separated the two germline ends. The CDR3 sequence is CASSPGHSYEQYF. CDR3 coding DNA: TGTGCCAGCAGCCCGGGACACTCCTACGAGCAGTACTTC.

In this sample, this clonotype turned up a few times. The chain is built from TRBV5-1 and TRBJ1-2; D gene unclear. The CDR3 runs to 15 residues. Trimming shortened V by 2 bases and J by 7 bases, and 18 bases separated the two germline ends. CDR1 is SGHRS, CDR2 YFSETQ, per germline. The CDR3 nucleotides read TGCGCCAGCAGCTTTTCTCCAGGATCGGGTTTTGGCTACACCTTC. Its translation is CASSFSPGSGFGYTF.

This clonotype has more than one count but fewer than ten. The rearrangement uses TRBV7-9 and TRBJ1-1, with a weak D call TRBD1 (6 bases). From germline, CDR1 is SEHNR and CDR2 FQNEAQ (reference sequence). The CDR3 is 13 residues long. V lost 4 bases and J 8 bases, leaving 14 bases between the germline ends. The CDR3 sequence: CASSSPGTPEAFF. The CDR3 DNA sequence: TGTGCCAGCAGCTCCCCCGGGACACCCGAAGCTTTCTTT.

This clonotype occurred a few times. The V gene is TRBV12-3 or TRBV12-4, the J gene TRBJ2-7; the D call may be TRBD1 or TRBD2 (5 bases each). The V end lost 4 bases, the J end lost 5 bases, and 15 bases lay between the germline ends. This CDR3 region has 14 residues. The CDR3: CASSYEGFANEQYF. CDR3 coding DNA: TGTGCCAGCAGTTACGAGGGGTTCGCGAACGAGCAGTACTTC.

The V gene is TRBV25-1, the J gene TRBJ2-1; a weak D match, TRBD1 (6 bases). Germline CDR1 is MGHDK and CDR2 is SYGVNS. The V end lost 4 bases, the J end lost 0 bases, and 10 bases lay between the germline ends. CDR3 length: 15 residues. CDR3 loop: CASSAGTSSYNEQFF. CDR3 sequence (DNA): TGTGCCAGCAGTGCCGGGACAAGCTCCTACAATGAGCAGTTCTTC. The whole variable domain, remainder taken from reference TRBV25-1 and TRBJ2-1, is EADIYQTPRYLVIGTGKKITLECSQTMGHDKMYWYQQDPGMELHLIHYSYGVNSTEKGDLSSESTVSRIRTEHFPLTLESARPSHTSQYLCASSAGTSSYNEQFFGPGTRLTVL.